The rows below give T cell receptor beta chains drawn from one sample of a study of CD8 T cells in ankylosing spondylitis. TCRdb itself ran the 5' RACE reads through MiXCR, one entry per CDR3 protein. The repertoire holds 84,000 or so distinct CDR3 sequences, 27% seen once, with over 50% in the top ten. What was sequenced was blood, either unsorted or a sorted T cell fraction (not recorded which). The receptors stem from a male donor with ankylosing spondylitis or in good health (not recorded which). Both conserved end residues are part of each CDR3. Each record gives: J gene, D gene, V gene, CDR3 protein. D genes are given only for firm matches.

>TRBJ2-1|.|TRBV20-1
CSAMGYNEQFF
>TRBJ2-1|TRBD2|TRBV7-2
CASSSSSLAGGREQFF
>TRBJ2-5|.|TRBV4-1
CASSQAGLRETQYF
>TRBJ1-1|.|TRBV6-1
CASSPFRGAGAFF
>TRBJ2-3|TRBD1|TRBV6-5
CASSTSGQGADTQYF
>TRBJ2-5|TRBD2|TRBV10-3
CAISDTSEETQYF
>TRBJ1-2|.|TRBV5-1
CASSPDGGWVGYTF
>TRBJ1-1|.|TRBV12-3/TRBV12-4
CAIDRGAGTEAFF
>TRBJ2-1|TRBD2|TRBV20-1
CSASRGLAGSYNEQFF
>TRBJ2-2|TRBD1|TRBV7-8
CASSLLDRVGELFF
>TRBJ2-5|.|TRBV5-6
CASSLSHQETQYF
>TRBJ2-5|.|TRBV30
CAWSQGSRNRETQYF
>TRBJ2-5|.|TRBV7-3
CASSLISGAEETQYF
>TRBJ1-4|.|TRBV9
CASSAEGTATNEKLFF
>TRBJ2-3|.|TRBV5-8
CASSFGRLSTDTQYF
>TRBJ1-6|TRBD1|TRBV9
CASSVGQGGNSPLHF
>TRBJ2-2|TRBD1|TRBV5-1
CASSPRTGGMNTGELFF
>TRBJ1-6|TRBD1|TRBV20-1
CSARDSGTEYSPLHF
>TRBJ2-1|TRBD1|TRBV7-3
CASSPQGDEQFF
>TRBJ2-2|.|TRBV5-1
CASSLATGNTGELFF
>TRBJ2-5|TRBD2|TRBV18
CASSPLAGVKETQYF
>TRBJ2-2|.|TRBV12-3/TRBV12-4
CASSLSPPLPGELFF
>TRBJ1-5|.|TRBV5-6
CASSGRGDQPQHF
>TRBJ2-5|TRBD2|TRBV11-2
CASSFGPSGGPFKETQYF
>TRBJ1-5|.|TRBV7-8
CASSSRGRREPQHF
>TRBJ2-1|.|TRBV7-8
CASSLVEGTSNEQFF
>TRBJ2-3|.|TRBV10-3
CATGPGDGQVSDTQYF
>TRBJ1-5|TRBD1|TRBV29-1
CSVAGTGGISRGQPQHF
>TRBJ1-5|.|TRBV20-1
CSAQADSNQPQHF
>TRBJ1-2|TRBD1|TRBV18
CASSPGQGTANYGYTF
>TRBJ2-1|TRBD2|TRBV20-1
CSACGGADNEQFF
>TRBJ2-3|.|TRBV20-1
CSARADSQWADTQYF
>TRBJ2-2|.|TRBV6-5
CASSDSRLNTGELFF
>TRBJ1-1|.|TRBV20-1
CSASSGWGNTEAFF
>TRBJ2-7|TRBD2|TRBV5-1
CASSLFGRAPEQYF
>TRBJ1-3|.|TRBV7-8
CASSLAVSDSGNTIYF
>TRBJ2-2|.|TRBV7-9
CASSPHDSKTGELFF
>TRBJ2-1|.|TRBV29-1
CSVILGLGNNEQFF
>TRBJ2-3|.|TRBV11-1
CASSLGMMPSTDTQYF
>TRBJ2-7|.|TRBV5-1
CASSLESSHPYEQYF
>TRBJ2-1|TRBD1|TRBV15
CATSRKSGTGADEQFF
>TRBJ2-7|TRBD1|TRBV5-1
CASSSTGTGRYEQYF
>TRBJ1-5|.|TRBV7-2
CASSFGRSNQPQHF
>TRBJ1-2|.|TRBV12-3/TRBV12-4
CASSFGGREAYGYTF
>TRBJ1-1|.|TRBV5-1
CASSPPDGTSYAFF
>TRBJ1-1|TRBD1|TRBV12-3/TRBV12-4
CASTLTGDTEAFF
>TRBJ2-3|.|TRBV7-3
CACSLTGGRDTQYF
>TRBJ2-7|.|TRBV7-8
CASSLSWGRFIEQYF
>TRBJ2-4|.|TRBV20-1
CSHQRGAAKNIQYF
>TRBJ2-2|.|TRBV12-3/TRBV12-4
CASSPDLATNTGELFF
>TRBJ1-1|.|TRBV29-1
CSCNRVVNTEAFF
>TRBJ2-1|TRBD2|TRBV7-2
CASSSRDYRREQFF
>TRBJ2-1|TRBD1|TRBV7-2
CASSLLGQRPPNEQFF
>TRBJ1-1|.|TRBV28
CASRGDTEAFF